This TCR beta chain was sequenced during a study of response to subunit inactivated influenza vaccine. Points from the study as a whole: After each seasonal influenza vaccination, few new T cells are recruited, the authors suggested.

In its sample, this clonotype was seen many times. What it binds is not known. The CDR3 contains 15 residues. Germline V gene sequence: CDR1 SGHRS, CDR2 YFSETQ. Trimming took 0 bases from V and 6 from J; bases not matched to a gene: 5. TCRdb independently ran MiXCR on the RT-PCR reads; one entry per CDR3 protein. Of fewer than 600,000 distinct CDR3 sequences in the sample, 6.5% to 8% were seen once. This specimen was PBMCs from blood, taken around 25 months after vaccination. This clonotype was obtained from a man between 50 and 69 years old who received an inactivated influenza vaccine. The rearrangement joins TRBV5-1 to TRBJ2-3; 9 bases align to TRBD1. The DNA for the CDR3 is TGCGCCAGCAGCTTGGATTGGACAGGGGCTGATACGCAGTATTTT. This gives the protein CASSLDWTGADTQYF.